The clone carrying this T cell receptor (beta chain) appeared a single time. The antigen is not known. This sample is drawn from a study of identifying expanded T cells in peripheral blood. Study-level points and caveats: Technical replicates showed roughly 1.2 changed clones; two weeks roughly 15; four weeks 19. Across healthy donors, higher total template counts meant significantly greater roughly 2-week count variance.

During the collection period, no donor immune events like infections were recorded. The method was immunoSEQ multiplex PCR; TCRdb's version includes in-frame clones alone and lacks a portion of them. Altogether 90,000 to 95,000 clones are present, roughly 87% being singletons, with the ten largest covering 5.5% to 7%. This CDR3 spans 15 amino acids. Germline CDR1 is LNHNV and CDR2 is YYDKDF (reference sequence). V gave up 5 bases and J gave up 6 bases; unmatched junction bases: 7. The sequence was obtained from a person between 18 and 75 years old in good health. This sequence joins TRBV15 and TRBJ2-1; 10 bases line up with TRBD2. Material for sequencing was blood. CDR3 protein: CATSSQREGPNEQFF. The CDR3 DNA reads as TGTGCCACCAGCTCTCAGCGGGAGGGCCCCAATGAGCAGTTCTTC.